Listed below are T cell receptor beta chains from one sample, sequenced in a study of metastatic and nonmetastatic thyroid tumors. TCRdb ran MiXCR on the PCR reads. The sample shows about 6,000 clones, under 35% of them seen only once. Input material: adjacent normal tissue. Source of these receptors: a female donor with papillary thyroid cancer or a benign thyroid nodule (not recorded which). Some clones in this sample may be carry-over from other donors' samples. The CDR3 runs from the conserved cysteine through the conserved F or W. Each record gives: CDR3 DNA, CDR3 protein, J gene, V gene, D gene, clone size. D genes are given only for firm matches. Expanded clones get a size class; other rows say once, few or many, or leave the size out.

cdr3_nt: TGTGCCAGCAGTTTTACGGGGAGCAAAGAGACCCAGTACTTC
cdr3_aa: CASSFTGSKETQYF
j_call: TRBJ2-5
v_call: TRBV27
d_call: NA
clone_size: NA

cdr3_nt: TGTGCCAGCAGTGCCAGGGGCCCCTTCGGCAATGAGCAGTTCTTC
cdr3_aa: CASSARGPFGNEQFF
j_call: TRBJ2-1
v_call: TRBV6-1
d_call: NA
clone_size: few

cdr3_nt: TGTGCCAGCACCCCCTGGGGACAAAACTATGGCTACACCTTC
cdr3_aa: CASTPWGQNYGYTF
j_call: TRBJ1-2
v_call: TRBV6-1
d_call: NA
clone_size: few

cdr3_nt: TGCAGTGCTAGAAAGGGACTAGCGGGAGAATCCTACGAGCAGTACTTC
cdr3_aa: CSARKGLAGESYEQYF
j_call: TRBJ2-7
v_call: TRBV20-1
d_call: TRBD2
clone_size: NA

cdr3_nt: TGTGCCAGCAATTGGGTGGGCACTGAAGCTTTCTTT
cdr3_aa: CASNWVGTEAFF
j_call: TRBJ1-1
v_call: TRBV6-2/TRBV6-3
d_call: NA
clone_size: NA

cdr3_nt: TGTGCCAGCAGCCACTCACCAAAAGGACAGGGGGTTGGTGGCTACACCTTC
cdr3_aa: CASSHSPKGQGVGGYTF
j_call: TRBJ1-2
v_call: TRBV6-1
d_call: TRBD1
clone_size: NA

cdr3_nt: TGCGCCAGCACTCGCGGACAGGGCACAGATACGCAGTATTTT
cdr3_aa: CASTRGQGTDTQYF
j_call: TRBJ2-3
v_call: TRBV5-1
d_call: TRBD1
clone_size: NA

cdr3_nt: TGTGCCAGCAGTTTTGGGGGGCATTCGGCCAACGTCCTGACTTTC
cdr3_aa: CASSFGGHSANVLTF
j_call: TRBJ2-6
v_call: TRBV28
d_call: NA
clone_size: large

cdr3_nt: TGTGCCAGCAGTTCCGGAGGGCGGGAGACCCAGTACTTC
cdr3_aa: CASSSGGRETQYF
j_call: TRBJ2-5
v_call: TRBV28
d_call: NA
clone_size: NA

cdr3_nt: TGTGCCAGCAGTCCTAGCGGGAGGGCCGTCGAGACCCAGTACTTC
cdr3_aa: CASSPSGRAVETQYF
j_call: TRBJ2-5
v_call: TRBV7-2
d_call: TRBD2
clone_size: medium-sized

cdr3_nt: TGTGCCAGTAGTTATAGGGTGTTTCCCTACGAGCAGTACTTC
cdr3_aa: CASSYRVFPYEQYF
j_call: TRBJ2-7
v_call: TRBV19
d_call: NA
clone_size: few

cdr3_nt: TGTGCCAGCAGTTCTTCAGGGGTCCCTACGGGCACTGAAGCTTTCTTC
cdr3_aa: CASSSSGVPTGTEAFF
j_call: TRBJ1-1
v_call: TRBV27
d_call: NA
clone_size: NA

cdr3_nt: TGCAGTGCTAGACTAGTGGGAAGTAATCCGCAGTACTTC
cdr3_aa: CSARLVGSNPQYF
j_call: TRBJ2-7
v_call: TRBV20-1
d_call: NA
clone_size: medium-sized

cdr3_nt: TGTGCCAGCAGCTTAACGGGGAACGAGCAGTACTTC
cdr3_aa: CASSLTGNEQYF
j_call: TRBJ2-7
v_call: TRBV7-2
d_call: NA
clone_size: few